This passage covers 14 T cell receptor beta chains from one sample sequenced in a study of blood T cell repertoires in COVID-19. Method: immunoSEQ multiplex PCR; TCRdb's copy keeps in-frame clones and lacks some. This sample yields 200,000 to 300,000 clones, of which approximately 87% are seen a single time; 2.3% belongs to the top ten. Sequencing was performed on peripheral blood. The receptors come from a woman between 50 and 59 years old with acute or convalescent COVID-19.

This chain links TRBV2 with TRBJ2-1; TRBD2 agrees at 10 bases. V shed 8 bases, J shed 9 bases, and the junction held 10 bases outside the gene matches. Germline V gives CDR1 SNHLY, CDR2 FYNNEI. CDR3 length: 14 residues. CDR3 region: CASGWTSGRGEQFF. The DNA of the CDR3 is TGTGCCAGCGGCTGGACTAGCGGACGGGGTGAGCAGTTCTTC.

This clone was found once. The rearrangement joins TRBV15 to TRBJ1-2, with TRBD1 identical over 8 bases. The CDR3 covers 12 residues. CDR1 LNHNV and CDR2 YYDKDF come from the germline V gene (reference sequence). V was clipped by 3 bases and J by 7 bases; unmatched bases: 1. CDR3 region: CATSRDRAGYTF. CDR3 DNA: TGTGCCACCAGCAGGGACAGGGCTGGCTACACCTTC.

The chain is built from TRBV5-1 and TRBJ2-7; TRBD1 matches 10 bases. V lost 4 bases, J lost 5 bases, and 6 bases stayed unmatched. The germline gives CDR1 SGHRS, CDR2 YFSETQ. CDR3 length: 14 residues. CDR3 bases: TGCGCCAGCAGCCGCCGAGGACAGGGGGACGAGCAGTACTTC. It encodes CASSRRGQGDEQYF.

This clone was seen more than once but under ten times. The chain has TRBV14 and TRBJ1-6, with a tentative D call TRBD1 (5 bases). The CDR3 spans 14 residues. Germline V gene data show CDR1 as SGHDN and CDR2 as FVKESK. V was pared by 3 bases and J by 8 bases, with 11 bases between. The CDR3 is CASSHLGRHSPLHF. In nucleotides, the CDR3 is TGTGCCAGCAGCCATCTGGGGCGACATTCACCCCTCCACTTT.

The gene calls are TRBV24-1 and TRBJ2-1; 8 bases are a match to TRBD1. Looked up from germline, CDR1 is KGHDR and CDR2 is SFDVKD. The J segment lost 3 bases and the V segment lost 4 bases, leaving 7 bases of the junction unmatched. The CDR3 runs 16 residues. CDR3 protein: CATSEFGQGVYNEQFF. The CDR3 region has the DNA TGTGCCACCAGTGAGTTCGGACAGGGAGTCTACAATGAGCAGTTCTTC.

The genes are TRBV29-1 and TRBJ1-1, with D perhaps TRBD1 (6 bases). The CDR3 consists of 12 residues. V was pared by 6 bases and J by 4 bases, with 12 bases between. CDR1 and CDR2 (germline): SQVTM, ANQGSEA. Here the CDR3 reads CSVSTGITEAFF. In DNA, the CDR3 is TGCAGCGTATCTACAGGGATCACTGAAGCTTTCTTT. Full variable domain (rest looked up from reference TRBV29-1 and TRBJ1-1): SAVISQKPSRDICQRGTSLTIQCQVDSQVTMMFWYRQQPGQSLTLIATANQGSEATYESGFVIDKFPISRPNLTFSTLTVSNMSPEDSSIYLCSVSTGITEAFFGQGTRLTVV.

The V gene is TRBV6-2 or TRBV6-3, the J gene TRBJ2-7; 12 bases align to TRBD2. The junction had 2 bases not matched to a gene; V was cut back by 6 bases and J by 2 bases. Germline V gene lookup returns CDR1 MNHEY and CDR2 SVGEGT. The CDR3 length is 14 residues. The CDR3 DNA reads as TGTGCCAGCAGCTGGACTAGCGGGACCTACGAGCAGTACTTC. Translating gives CASSWTSGTYEQYF.

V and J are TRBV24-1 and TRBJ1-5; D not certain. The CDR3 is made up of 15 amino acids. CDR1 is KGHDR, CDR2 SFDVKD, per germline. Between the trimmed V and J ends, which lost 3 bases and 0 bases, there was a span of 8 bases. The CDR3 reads CATSDGRHSNQPQHF. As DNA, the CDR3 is TGTGCCACCAGTGATGGCAGGCATAGCAATCAGCCCCAGCATTTT.

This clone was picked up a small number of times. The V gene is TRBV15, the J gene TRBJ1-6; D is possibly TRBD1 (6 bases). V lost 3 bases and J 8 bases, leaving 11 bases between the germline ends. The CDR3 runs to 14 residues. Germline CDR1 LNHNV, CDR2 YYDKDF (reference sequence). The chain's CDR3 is CATSSWEGDSPLHF. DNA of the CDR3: TGTGCCACCAGCAGTTGGGAGGGGGATTCACCCCTCCACTTT.

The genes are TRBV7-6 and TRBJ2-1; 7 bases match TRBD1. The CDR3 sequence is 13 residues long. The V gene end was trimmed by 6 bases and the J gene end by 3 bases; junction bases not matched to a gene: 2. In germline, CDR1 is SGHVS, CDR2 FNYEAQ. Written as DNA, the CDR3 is TGTGCCAGCAGGGGGGACAGCTACAATGAGCAGTTCTTC. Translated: CASRGDSYNEQFF.

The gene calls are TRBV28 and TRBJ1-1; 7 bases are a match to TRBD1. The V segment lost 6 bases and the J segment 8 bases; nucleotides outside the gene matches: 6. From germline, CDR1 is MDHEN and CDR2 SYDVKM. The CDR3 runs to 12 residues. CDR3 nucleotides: TGTGCCAGCAGGGGGACAGCGAGGGAAGCTTTCTTT. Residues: CASRGTAREAFF.

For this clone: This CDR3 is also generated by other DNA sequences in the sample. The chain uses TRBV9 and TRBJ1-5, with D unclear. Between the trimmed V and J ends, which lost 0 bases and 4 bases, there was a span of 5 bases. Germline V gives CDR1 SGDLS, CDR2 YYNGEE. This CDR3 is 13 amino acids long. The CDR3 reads CASSVGENQPQHF. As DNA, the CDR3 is TGTGCCAGCAGCGTAGGAGAAAATCAGCCCCAGCATTTT.

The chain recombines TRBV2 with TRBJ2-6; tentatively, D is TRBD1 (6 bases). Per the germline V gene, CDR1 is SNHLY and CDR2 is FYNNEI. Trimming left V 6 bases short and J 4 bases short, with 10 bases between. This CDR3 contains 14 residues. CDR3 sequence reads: CASSYRVGANVLTF. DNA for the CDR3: TGTGCCAGCAGCTACAGGGTCGGGGCCAACGTCCTGACTTTC. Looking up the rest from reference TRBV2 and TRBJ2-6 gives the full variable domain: EPEVTQTPSHQVTQMGQEVILRCVPISNHLYFYWYRQILGQKVEFLVSFYNNEISEKSEIFDDQFSVERPDGSNFTLKIRSTKLEDSAMYFCASSYRVGANVLTFGAGSRLTVL.

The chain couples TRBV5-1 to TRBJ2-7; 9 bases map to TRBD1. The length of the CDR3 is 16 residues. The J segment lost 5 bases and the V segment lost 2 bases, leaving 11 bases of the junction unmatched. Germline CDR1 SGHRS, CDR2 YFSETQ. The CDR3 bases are TGCGCCAGCAGCTTTACCGGGCCGGGACAGGGTGACGAGCAGTACTTC. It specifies CASSFTGPGQGDEQYF.